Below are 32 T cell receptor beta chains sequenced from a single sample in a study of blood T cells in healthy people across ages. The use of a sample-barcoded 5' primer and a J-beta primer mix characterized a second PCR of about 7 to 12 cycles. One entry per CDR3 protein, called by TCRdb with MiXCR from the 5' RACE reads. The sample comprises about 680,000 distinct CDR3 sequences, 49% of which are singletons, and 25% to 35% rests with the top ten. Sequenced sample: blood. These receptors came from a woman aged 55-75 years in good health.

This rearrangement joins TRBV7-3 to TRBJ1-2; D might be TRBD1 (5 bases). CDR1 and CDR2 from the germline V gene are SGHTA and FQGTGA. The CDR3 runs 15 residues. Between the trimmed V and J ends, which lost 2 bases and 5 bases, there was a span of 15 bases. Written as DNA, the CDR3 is TGTGCCAGCAGCTTAGCCCCAGGGATACGGTATGGCTACACCTTC. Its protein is CASSLAPGIRYGYTF.

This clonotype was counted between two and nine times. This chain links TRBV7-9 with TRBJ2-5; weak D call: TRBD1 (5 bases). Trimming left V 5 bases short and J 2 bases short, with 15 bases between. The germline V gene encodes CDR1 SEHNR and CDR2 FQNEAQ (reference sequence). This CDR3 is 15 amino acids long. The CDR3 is CASSPTIQDQETQYF. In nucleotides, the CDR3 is TGTGCCAGCAGCCCTACGATACAGGATCAAGAGACCCAGTACTTC. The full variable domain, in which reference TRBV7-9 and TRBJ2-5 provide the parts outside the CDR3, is DTGVSQNPRHKITKRGQNVTFRCDPISEHNRLYWYRQTLGQGPEFLTYFQNEAQLEKSRLLSDRFSAERPKGSFSTLEIQRTEQGDSAMYLCASSPTIQDQETQYFGPGTRLLVL.

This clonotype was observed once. The chain's CDR3 is CASSKVDRDGNTEAFF. CDR3 sequence (DNA): TGTGCCAGCAGCAAAGTGGACCGGGACGGGAACACTGAAGCTTTCTTT. J is TRBJ1-1 and V is TRBV21-1; TRBD1, the table's D call, lacks a check against the DNA. TRBV21-1 is given as a pseudogene. The CDR3 length is 16 residues.

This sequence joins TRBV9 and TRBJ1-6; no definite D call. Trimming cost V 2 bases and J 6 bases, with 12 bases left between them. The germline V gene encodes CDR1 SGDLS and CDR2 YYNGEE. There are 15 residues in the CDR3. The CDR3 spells CASSVSSSLNSPLHF. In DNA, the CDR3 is TGTGCCAGCAGCGTCTCTAGCAGCCTTAATTCACCCCTCCACTTT.

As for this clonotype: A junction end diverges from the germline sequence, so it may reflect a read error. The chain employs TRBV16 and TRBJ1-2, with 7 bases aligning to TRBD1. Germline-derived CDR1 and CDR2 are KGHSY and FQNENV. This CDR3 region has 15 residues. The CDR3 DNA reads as TGTGCCAACAGCCGAGGAGACAGGGCATGGAATGGCTACACCTTC. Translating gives CANSRGDRAWNGYTF.

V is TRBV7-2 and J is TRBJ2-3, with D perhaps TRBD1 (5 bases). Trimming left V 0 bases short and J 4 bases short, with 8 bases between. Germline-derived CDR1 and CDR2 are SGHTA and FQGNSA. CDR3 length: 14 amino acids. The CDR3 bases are TGTGCCAGCAGCTTAGCGATGGGGCCAGATACGCAGTATTTT. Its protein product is CASSLAMGPDTQYF.

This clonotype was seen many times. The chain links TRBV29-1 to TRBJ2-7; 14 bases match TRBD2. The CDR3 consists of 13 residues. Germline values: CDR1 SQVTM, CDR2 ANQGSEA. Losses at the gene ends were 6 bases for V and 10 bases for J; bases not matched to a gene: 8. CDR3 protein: CSVQPGLAGEQYF. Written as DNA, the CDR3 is TGCAGCGTGCAACCGGGACTAGCGGGAGAACAGTACTTC.

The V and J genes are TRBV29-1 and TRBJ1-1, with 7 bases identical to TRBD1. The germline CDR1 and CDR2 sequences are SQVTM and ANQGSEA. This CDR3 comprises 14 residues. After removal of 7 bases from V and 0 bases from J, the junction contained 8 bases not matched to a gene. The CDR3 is CSAGTDLLNTEAFF. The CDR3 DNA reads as TGCAGCGCCGGGACAGATCTCTTGAACACTGAAGCTTTCTTT.

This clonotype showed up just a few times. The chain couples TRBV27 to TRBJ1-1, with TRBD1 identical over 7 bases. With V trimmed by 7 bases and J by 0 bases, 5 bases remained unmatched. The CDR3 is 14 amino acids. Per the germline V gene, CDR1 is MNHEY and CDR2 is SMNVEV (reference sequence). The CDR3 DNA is TGTGCCAGCAACGGGAGGGGGCTGAACACTGAAGCTTTCTTT. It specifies CASNGRGLNTEAFF.

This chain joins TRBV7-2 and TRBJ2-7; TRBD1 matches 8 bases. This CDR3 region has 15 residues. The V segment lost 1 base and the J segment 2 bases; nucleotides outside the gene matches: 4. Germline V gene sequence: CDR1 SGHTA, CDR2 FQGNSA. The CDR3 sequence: CASSLDDRGAYEQYF. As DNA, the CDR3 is TGTGCCAGCAGCTTAGACGACAGGGGAGCCTACGAGCAGTACTTC.

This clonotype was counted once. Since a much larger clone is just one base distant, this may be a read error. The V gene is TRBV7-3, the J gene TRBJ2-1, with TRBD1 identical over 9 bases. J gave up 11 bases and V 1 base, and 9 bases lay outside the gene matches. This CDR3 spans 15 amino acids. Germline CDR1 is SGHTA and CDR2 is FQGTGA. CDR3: CASSLRGGQGNKQFF. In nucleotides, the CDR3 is TGTGCCAGCAGCTTAAGGGGGGGACAGGGAAATAAGCAGTTCTTC.

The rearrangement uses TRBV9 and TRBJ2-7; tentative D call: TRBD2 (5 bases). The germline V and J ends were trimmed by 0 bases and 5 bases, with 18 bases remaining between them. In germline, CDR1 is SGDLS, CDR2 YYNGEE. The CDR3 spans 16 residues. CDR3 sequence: CASSVGMDSGLNEQYF. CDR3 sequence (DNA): TGTGCCAGCAGCGTAGGGATGGACTCCGGTTTGAACGAGCAGTACTTC.

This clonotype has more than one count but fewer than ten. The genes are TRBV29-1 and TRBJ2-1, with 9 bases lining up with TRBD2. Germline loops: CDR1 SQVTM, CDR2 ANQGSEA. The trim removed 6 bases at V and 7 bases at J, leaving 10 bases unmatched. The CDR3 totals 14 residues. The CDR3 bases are TGCAGCGTAGAGCGTAGCGGGAGCTGGAATGAGCAGTTCTTC. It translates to CSVERSGSWNEQFF.

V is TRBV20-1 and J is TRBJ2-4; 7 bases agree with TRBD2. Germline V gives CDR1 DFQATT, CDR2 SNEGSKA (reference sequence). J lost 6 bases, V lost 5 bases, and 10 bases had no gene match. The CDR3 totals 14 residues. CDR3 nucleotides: TGCAGTGCTTTGGGAGGGCTAGCGGTAAACATTCAGTACTTC. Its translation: CSALGGLAVNIQYF.

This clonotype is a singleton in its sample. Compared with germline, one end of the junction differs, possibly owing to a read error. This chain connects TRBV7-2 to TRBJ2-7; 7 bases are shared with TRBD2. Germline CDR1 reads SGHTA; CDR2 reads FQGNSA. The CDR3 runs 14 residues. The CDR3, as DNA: TGTGTCAGCAGTTCCAGCGGGGTGAACTACGAGCAGTACTTC. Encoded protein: CVSSSSGVNYEQYF.

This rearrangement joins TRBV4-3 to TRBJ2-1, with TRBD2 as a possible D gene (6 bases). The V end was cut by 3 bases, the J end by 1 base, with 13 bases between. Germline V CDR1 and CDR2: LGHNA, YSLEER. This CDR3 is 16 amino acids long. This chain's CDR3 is CASSHIGSSSYNEQFF. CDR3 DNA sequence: TGCGCCAGCAGCCACATCGGGAGTTCGTCCTACAATGAGCAGTTCTTC.

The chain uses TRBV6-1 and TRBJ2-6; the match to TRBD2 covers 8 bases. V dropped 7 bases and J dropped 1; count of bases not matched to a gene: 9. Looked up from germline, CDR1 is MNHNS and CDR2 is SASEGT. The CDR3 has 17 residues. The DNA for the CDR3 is TGTGCCAGCAAAGCATCATCGGGAGGGTCTGGGGCCAACGTCCTGACTTTC. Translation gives CASKASSGGSGANVLTF.

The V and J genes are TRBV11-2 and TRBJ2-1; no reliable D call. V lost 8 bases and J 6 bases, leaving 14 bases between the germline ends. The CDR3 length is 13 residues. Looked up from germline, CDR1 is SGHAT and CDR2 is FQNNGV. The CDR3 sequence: CASSPPISNEQFF. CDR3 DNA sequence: TGTGCCAGCTCACCACCCATTTCCAATGAGCAGTTCTTC.

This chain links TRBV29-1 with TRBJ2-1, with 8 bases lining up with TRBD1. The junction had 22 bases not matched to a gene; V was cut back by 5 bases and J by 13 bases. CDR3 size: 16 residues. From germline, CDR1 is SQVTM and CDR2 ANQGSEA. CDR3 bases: TGCAGCGTTCTCTCGACCGACAGGGGCCTTAGAGAGACCCAGTTCTTC. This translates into CSVLSTDRGLRETQFF.

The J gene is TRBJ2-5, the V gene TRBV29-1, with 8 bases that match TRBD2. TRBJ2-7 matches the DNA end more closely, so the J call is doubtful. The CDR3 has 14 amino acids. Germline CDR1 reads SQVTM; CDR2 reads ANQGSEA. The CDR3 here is CSVALREGFYEQYF. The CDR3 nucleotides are TGCAGCGTTGCCCTCCGGGAGGGATTCTACGAGCAGTACTTC.

DNA for the CDR3: TGCAGTGCTGGGGGAGCGGGAGGGACGATTGAGACCCAGTACTTC. This translates into CSAGGAGGTIETQYF. The V gene is TRBV20-1, the J gene TRBJ2-4; 10 bases are a match to TRBD2. The end of the DNA aligns better with TRBJ2-5, so the J call may be wrong. Germline V gene lookup returns CDR1 DFQATT and CDR2 SNEGSKA (reference sequence). CDR3 length: 15 residues.

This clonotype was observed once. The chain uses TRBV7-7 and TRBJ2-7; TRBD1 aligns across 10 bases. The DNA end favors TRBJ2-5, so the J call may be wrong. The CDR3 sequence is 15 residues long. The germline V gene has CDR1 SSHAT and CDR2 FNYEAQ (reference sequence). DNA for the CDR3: TGTGCCAGCAGCTCACGCGGGACAGGGGAAGAGACCCAGTACTTC. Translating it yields CASSSRGTGEETQYF.

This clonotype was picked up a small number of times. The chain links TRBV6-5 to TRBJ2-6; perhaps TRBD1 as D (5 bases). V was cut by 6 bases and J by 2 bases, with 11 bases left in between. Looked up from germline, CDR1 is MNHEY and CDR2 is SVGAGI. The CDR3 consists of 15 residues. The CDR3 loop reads CASRSTGAGANVLTF. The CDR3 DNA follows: TGTGCCAGCAGATCAACAGGTGCTGGGGCCAACGTCCTGACTTTC.

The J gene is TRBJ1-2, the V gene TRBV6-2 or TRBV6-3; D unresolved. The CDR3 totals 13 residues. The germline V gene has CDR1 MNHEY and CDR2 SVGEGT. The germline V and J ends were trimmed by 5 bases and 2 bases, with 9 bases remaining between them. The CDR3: CASSTSINYGYTF. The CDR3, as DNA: TGTGCCAGCAGTACATCAATCAACTATGGCTACACCTTC.

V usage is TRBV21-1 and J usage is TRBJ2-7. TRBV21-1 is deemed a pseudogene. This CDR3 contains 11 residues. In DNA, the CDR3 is TGTGCCAGCAGCATGGGTAACGAGCAGTACTTC. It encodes CASSMGNEQYF.

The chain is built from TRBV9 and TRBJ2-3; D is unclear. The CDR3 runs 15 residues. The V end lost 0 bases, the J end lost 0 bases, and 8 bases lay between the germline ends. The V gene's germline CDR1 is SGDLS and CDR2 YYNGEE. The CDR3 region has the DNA TGTGCCAGCAGCGTAGAAGGGCGTAGCACAGATACGCAGTATTTT. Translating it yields CASSVEGRSTDTQYF.

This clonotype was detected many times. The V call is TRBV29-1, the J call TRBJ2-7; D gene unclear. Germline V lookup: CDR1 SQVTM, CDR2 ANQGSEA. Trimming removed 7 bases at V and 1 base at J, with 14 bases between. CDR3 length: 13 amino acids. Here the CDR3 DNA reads TGCAGCGCTCTCGACTTAGCTTCCTACGAGCAGTACTTC. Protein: CSALDLASYEQYF.

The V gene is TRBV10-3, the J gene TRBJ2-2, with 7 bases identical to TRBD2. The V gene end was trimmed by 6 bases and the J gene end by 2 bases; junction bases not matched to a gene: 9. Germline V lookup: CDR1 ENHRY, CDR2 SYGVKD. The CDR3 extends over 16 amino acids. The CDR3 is CAISHSSGGNTGELFF. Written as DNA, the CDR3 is TGTGCCATCAGCCACTCTAGCGGAGGCAACACCGGGGAGCTGTTTTTT.

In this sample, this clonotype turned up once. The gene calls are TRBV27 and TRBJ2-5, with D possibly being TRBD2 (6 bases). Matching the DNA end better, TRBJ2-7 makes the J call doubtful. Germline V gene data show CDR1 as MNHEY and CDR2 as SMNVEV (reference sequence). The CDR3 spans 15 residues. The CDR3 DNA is TGTGCCAGCAGTTTAGACCAGGGAGGTCCCTACGAGCAGTACTTC. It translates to CASSLDQGGPYEQYF.

The CDR3 nucleotides read TGCGCCAGCAGCTACGAAGGGACAGATACGCAGTATTTT. Its protein product is CASSYEGTDTQYF. This rearrangement joins TRBV5-1 to TRBJ2-3, with no clear D. Germline assignment: CDR1 SGHRS and CDR2 YFSETQ. CDR3 length: 13 amino acids. V lost 3 bases and J lost 3, with 8 bases in between.

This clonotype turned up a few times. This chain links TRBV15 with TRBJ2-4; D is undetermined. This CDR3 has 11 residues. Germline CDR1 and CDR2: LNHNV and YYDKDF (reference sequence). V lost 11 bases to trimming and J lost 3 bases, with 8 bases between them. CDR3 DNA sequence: TGTGCCTCTTCGGACAAAAACATTCAGTACTTC. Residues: CASSDKNIQYF.

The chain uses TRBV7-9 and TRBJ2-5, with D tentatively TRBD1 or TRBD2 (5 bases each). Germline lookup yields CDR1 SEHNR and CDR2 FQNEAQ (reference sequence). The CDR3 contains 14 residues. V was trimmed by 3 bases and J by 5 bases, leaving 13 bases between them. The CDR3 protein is CASSFGTDGETQYF. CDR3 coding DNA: TGTGCCAGCAGCTTCGGGACCGACGGCGAGACCCAGTACTTC.